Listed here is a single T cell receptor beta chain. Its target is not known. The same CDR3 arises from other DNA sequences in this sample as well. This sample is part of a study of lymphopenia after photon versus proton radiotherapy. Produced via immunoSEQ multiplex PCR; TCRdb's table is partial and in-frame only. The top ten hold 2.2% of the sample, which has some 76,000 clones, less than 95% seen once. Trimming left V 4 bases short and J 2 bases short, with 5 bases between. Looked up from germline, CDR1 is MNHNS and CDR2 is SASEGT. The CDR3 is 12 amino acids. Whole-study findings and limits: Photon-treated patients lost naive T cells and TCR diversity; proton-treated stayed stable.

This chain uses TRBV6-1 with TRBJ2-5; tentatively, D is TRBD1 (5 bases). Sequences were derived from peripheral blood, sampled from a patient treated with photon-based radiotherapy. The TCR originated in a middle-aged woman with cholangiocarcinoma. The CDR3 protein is CASSGQQETQYF. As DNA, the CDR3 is TGTGCCAGCAGTGGACAGCAAGAGACCCAGTACTTC.